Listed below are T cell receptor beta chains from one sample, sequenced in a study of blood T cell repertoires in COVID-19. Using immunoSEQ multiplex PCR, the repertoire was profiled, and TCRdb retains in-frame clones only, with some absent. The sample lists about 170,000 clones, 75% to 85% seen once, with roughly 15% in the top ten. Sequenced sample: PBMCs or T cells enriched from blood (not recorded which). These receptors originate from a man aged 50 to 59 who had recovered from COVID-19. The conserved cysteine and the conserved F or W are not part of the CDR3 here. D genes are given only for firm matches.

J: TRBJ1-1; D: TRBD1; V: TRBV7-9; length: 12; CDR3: ASGEGQANTEAF
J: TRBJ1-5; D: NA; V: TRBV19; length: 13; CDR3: ASSIVKQSNQPQH
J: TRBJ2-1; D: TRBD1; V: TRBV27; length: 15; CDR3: ASSSGTGDRSYNEQF
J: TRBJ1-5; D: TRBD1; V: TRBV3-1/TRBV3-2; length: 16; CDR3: ASSQDRTGTGGNQPQH
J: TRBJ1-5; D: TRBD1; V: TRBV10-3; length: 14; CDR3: AISETGGKSAEPQH
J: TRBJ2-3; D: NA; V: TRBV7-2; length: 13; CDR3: ASRPRGGSTDTQY
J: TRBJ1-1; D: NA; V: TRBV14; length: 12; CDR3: ASSQGGLETEAF
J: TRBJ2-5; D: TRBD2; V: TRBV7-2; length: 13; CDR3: ASSLALAGKETQY
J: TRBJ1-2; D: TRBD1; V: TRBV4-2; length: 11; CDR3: ASSHTGGIGYT
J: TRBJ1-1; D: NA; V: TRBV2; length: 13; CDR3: ASSGWDTLNTEAF
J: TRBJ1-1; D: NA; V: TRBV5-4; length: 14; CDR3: ASSLKQLYMNTEAF
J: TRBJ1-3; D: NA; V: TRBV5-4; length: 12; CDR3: ASSPDISGNTIY
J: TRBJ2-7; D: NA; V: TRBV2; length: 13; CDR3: ASSEARVSSYEQY
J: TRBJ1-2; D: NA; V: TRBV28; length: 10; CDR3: ASSPGAGGYT
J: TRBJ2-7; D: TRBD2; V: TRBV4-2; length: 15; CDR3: ASSQARTSGGAYEQY
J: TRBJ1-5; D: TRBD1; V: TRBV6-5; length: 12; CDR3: ASSIGTGNQPQH
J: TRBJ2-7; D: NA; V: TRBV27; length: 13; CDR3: ASSLNPGQSYEQY
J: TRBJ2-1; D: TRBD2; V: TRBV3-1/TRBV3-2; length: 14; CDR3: ASSHLSGGASNEQF
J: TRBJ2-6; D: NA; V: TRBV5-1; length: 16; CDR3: ASSLDATGFSGANVLT
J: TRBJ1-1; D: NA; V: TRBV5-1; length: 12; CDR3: ASSLSGSGTEAF
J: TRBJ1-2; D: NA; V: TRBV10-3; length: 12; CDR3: AIRPRTTNYGYT
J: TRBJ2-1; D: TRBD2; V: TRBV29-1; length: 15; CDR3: SVDGTSGGYSYNEQF
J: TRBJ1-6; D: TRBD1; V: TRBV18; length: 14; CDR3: ASSVDRGPYNSPLH
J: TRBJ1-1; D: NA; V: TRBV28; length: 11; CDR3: ASSAGGRAEAF
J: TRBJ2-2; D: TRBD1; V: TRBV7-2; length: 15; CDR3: ASSFFQGALGTGELF
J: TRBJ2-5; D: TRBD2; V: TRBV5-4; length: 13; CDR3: ASSSEGGGWETQY
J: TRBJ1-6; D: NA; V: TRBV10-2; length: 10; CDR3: ASSETGGSLH
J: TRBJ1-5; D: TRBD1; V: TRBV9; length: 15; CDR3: ASSVLVGTGPDQPQH
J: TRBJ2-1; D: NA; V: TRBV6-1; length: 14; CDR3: ASSVHGGSTYNEQF
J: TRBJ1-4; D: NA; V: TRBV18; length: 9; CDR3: ASSQSEKLF
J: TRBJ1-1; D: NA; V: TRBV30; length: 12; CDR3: AWKVTGMNTEAF
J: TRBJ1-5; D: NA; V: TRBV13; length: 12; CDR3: ASSSRGGAQPQH
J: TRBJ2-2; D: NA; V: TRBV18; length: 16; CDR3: ASSSRIFTAESTGELF
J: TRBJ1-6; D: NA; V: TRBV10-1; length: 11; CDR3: ASSGQSNSPLH